This TCR beta chain stems from a study of T-cell reconstitution after alpha-beta-depleted transplantation in children. Unique molecular identifiers were used to barcode this TCRbeta library. Each CDR3 protein is one row after TCRdb ran MiXCR on the PCR reads. The sample has over 150,000 distinct CDR3 sequences, approximately 6.9% seen once; the top ten hold 4.5% to 6.5%. The CDR3 has 15 amino acids. The V gene lost 2 bases and the J gene lost 4 bases, with 12 bases spanning the gap. Source: PBMCs, taken before TCRalphabeta/CD19-depleted stem cell transplant. V is TRBV12-3 or TRBV12-4 and J is TRBJ1-5, with a tentative D call TRBD1 (6 bases). This TCR came from a boy between 2 and 15 years old with acute lymphoblastic leukemia, due to receive a stem cell transplant. Here the CDR3 DNA reads TGTGCCAGCAGTTTATGGGACAAGGGGAATCAGCCCCAGCATTTT. It encodes CASSLWDKGNQPQHF.